A single sample is the source of the 4 T cell receptor beta chains below, sequenced in a study of CD8+CD57+ T cells in acquired aplastic anemia. Flow cytometry had shown expanded CD8+CD57+ cells in the patients chosen for sequencing. Genomic DNA constituted the template upon which TCR beta VDJ and CDR3 profiling was performed. TCRdb fed the reads into MiXCR, producing one record per CDR3 protein. The sample records about 200,000 distinct CDR3 sequences, 60% to 80% being singletons. The sample was sorted CD4+, CD8+, or CD8+CD57+ T cells (not recorded which) from PBMCs. The receptors stem from a human donor with aplastic anemia.

V usage is TRBV2 and J usage is TRBJ2-3; 8 nucleotides match TRBD1. This CDR3 has 16 amino acids. V shed 3 bases, J shed 3 bases, and the junction held 8 bases outside the gene matches. CDR1 and CDR2 from the germline V gene are SNHLY and FYNNEI. The chain's CDR3 is CASSDTAGGWTDTQYF. CDR3 coding DNA: TGTGCCAGCAGTGACACGGCAGGGGGCTGGACAGATACGCAGTATTTT.

In nucleotides, the CDR3 is TGTGCCAGCAGTTTAGAGGGCAGCACAGATACGCAGTATTTT. This sequence encodes CASSLEGSTDTQYF. The rearrangement joins TRBV12-3 or TRBV12-4 to TRBJ2-3; unclear D gene. The V gene lost 1 base and the J gene lost 0 bases, with 5 bases spanning the gap. The length of the CDR3 is 14 residues.

This clonotype came up once. This rearrangement joins TRBV5-1 to TRBJ1-1; no reliable D call. V gave up 0 bases and J gave up 9 bases, with 6 bases separating them. The CDR3 covers 11 residues. Germline loops: CDR1 SGHRS, CDR2 YFSETQ. The CDR3 here is CASSLGTQAFF. The CDR3 bases are TGCGCCAGCAGCTTGGGGACCCAAGCTTTCTTT.

V usage is TRBV7-9 and J usage is TRBJ2-7; possible D gene TRBD2, 5 bases. Germline V gives CDR1 SEHNR, CDR2 FQNEAQ (reference sequence). This CDR3 is 15 amino acids long. V lost 5 bases, J lost 10 bases, and 24 bases lay in between. CDR3 in DNA: TGTGCCAGCAGCCCAAGTGGGGTTGGAGGATACGGACAGTACTTC. It is translated as CASSPSGVGGYGQYF.